This T cell receptor (beta chain) was documented in a study of long-term antiretroviral therapy in people with HIV (dated by TCRdb to about 2022). Regarding the study in general: The earliest samples were collected roughly a decade before the 2015 WHO recommendation for immediate ART, at a time when ART was usually postponed until CD4 counts fell. About a third of the roughly 30 participants with HIV were female. A retrospective serial study tested whether ART initiation and durable HIV suppression were associated with changes in peripheral blood TRB repertoire composition and diversity. No cross-contamination during QIAcube processing was shown when test extractions of a monoclonal T-cell line were performed alongside 25 to 35 polyclonal samples. From fewer than 35 adults with confirmed HIV infection, the cohort provided around 180 cryopreserved PBMC samples, gathered serially across a mean of around six years (range 1-12). General conclusions and limits of the study: The samples were dated from about 2004 to 2018, and the ART regimens that were used may be less effective than current ART regimens. Narrower CDR3 length ranges were observed in HIV repertoires than in controls, and an antigen-experienced repertoire with only a slight naive shift after ART was suggested by the network structure. Starting ART was linked to a significant rise in TRB diversity, yet even with long-term ART the diversity remained significantly lower than in transplant donor controls. Owing to limited PBMC availability, only the TCR beta chain was sequenced, without alpha chain pairing. No data were available on ART adherence, viral resistance or therapy changes, limiting inferences about post-ART repertoire changes. Because cell numbers in pre-ART samples were limited, unsorted PBMC were profiled instead of sorted CD4+ and CD8+ T cells. Expanded TRB clones identified before ART initiation dominated the repertoire at all time points, although this dominance fluctuated and declined in many PLHIV after ART.

To be included, a participant needed at least one PBMC sample from before ART initiation plus at least two post-ART samples. All participants with HIV were treated in the United States of America. Before DNA extraction, cryopreserved samples of roughly 1-11 million PBMC were thawed and then washed. At the time of the earliest PBMC sample, participants with HIV were aged between roughly 20 and 55 years. Per participant, PBMC samples came from 1-4 timepoints prior to ART initiation and 2-8 timepoints following ART initiation, for a median of 7 samples. Serial HIV viral load, CD4+ T-cell count, ART history and demographic data were obtained for every participant. A Qiagen kit on a QIAcube was used to extract genomic DNA from unsorted PBMC, with samples processed in batches of 12. The immunoSEQ hsTCRB v3.0 assay was used at survey level resolution for TRB variable region sequencing. A depth of roughly 35,000-50,000 T-cell genomes per sample was targeted for TRB sequencing. Pooled TRB libraries were sequenced on an Illumina MiSeq with a v3 150-cycle kit. The source study handled its data this way. Analysis of repertoires was carried out in R inside a reproducible Nextflow workflow spanning QC, data transformation and analysis. Custom analyses were implemented in LymphoSeq2, an R package for AIRR-Seq data exploration. Four samples yielding fewer than 5000 total TRB sequences were excluded, leaving more than 150 analyzed HIV repertoires. Among the 170 to 200 HIV repertoires that were kept, roughly 58 were collected before ART initiation and roughly 130 were collected after ART initiation. Repertoires were downsampled to 5000 TRB nucleotide sequences, and summary statistics were averaged over 100 downsampling iterations. Only TRB sequences with CDR3 regions of at least seven amino acids were retained for analysis. Diversity was measured with a Shannon entropy-derived clonality score and the Gini coefficient. Repertoire networks linked the top 5000 CDR3 amino acid sequences whenever two sequences differed by an edit distance of one. For TRB CDR3 amino acid sequences, antigen specificity groups and MHC restriction were predicted with GLIPH2. To flag known associations with CMV, EBV, HIV or tissue antigens, CDR3 amino acid sequences were compared against VDJdb and McPAS-TCR. Pre-ART, post-ART and control groups were compared with Wilcoxon signed-rank tests and Holm-Bonferroni correction. TCRdb obtained this table from immuneACCESS and retained in-frame rearrangements with V and J assigned. These tables miss some clones; where compared with another copy, unresolved V genes account for less than half of the shortfall, and the remainder is unexplained. The V and J calls and the clone size are those of that table, but D and trimming were determined from the DNA. In this sample the table shows around 21,000 clones, more than 75% of which occur a single time. Around 8.4% of the sample is in the top ten clones.

The germline V gene (reference sequence) gives CDR1 as LNHDA and CDR2 as SQIVND. Trimming removed 11 bases from V and 7 bases from J, leaving 14 bases between the germline ends. The CDR3, from cysteine to phenylalanine, totals 12 residues. The DNA shown is the 36-base CDR3, in frame from base 1. This clone was seen a few times. What this receptor recognizes is not known. Qualities for individual bases were not recorded, and no much larger clone is one base off. The TCR was taken from a man between 18 and 35 years old with HIV. The sample in question was unsorted PBMCs, obtained 0.2 years before starting antiretroviral therapy. The chain is assembled from TRBV19 and TRBJ2-2; the D gene assignment is ambiguous. The DNA sequence reads TGTGCCTCCTCCCCCGGGCACGGGGAGCTGTTTTTT. Its translation reads: CASSPGHGELFF.